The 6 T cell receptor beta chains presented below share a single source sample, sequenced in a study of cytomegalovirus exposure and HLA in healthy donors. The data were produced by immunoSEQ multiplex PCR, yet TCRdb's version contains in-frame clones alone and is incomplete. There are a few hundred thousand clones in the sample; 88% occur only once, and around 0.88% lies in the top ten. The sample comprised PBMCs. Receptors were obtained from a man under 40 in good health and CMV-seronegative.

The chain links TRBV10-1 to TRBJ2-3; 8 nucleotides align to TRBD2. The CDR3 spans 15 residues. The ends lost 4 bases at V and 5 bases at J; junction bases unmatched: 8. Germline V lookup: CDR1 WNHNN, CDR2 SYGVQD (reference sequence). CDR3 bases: TGCGCCAGCAGTGGAACTAGCGGTGGAAGAGATACGCAGTATTTT. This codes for CASSGTSGGRDTQYF.

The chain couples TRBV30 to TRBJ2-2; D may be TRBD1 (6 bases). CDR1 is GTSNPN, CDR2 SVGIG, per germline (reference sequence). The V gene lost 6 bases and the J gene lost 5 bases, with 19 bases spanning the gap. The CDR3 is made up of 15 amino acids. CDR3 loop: CACHLGGYLTGELFF. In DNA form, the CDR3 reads TGTGCCTGCCACCTAGGGGGTTACTTGACCGGGGAGCTGTTTTTT.

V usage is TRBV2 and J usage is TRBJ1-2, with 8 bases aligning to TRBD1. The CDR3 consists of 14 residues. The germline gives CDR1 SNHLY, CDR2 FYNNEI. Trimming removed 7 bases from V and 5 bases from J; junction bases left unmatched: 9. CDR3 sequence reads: CASIGQGTWYGYTF. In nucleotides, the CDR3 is TGTGCCAGCATTGGACAGGGAACGTGGTATGGCTACACCTTC.

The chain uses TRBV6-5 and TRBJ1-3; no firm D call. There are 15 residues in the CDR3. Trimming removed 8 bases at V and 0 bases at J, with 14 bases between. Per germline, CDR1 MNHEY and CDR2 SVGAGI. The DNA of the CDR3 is TGTGCCAGCTCCCTTCTCCCGAGCTCTGGAAACACCATATATTTT. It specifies CASSLLPSSGNTIYF.

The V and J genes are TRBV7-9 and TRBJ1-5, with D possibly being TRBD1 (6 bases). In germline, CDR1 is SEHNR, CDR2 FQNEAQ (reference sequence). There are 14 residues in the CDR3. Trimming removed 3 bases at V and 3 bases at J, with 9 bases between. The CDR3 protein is CASSFGQFNQPQHF. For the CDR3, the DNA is TGTGCCAGCAGCTTCGGACAGTTCAATCAGCCCCAGCATTTT.

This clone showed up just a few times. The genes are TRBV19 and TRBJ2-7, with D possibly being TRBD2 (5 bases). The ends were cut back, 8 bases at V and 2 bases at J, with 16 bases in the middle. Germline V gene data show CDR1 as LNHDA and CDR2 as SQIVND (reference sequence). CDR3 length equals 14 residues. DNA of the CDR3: TGTGCCAGTGCCACCGGGATCGGTCCCTACGAGCAGTACTTC. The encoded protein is CASATGIGPYEQYF.